This TCR beta chain was found in a study of CD8 T cells in Susac syndrome. RNA totalling roughly 0.45 to 1 ug underwent reverse transcription with random hexamers. A single record per CDR3 protein comes from TCRdb applying MiXCR to the immunoSEQ multiplex PCR reads. The sample has 200,000 to 250,000 distinct CDR3 sequences, 95% seen once; the top ten hold roughly 0.1%. Sequenced material: CD4+ T cells from PBMCs. The TCR originated in a human donor with multiple sclerosis.

The CDR3 is CASSAVFGSDTQYF. In DNA, the CDR3 is TGTGCCAGCAGTGCTGTCTTTGGTTCAGATACGCAGTATTTT. The rearrangement links TRBV2 to TRBJ2-3; D gene unclear. Germline lookup yields CDR1 SNHLY and CDR2 FYNNEI. V was cut by 4 bases and J by 4 bases, with 12 bases left in between. The CDR3 contains 14 residues.